The entry below gives a single T cell receptor (beta chain) sequence along with its context. High-throughput TCR beta sequencing covered peripheral CD8+ and CD4+ T cells. V gave up 6 bases and J gave up 3 bases; unmatched junction bases: 4. Germline V gene sequence: CDR1 SGHTA, CDR2 FQGNSA. The length of the CDR3 is 14 residues. This record belongs to a study of CD8 T cells in Susac syndrome. For the study at large: Each patient with Susac syndrome, at the time of blood draw, was therapy-naive, on corticosteroids, or on intravenous immunoglobulin alone.

Reverse transcription used about 0.45 to 1 ug RNA and random hexamers. TCRdb re-called the immunoSEQ multiplex PCR reads through MiXCR, storing one row per CDR3 protein. The sample yields some 94,000 distinct CDR3 sequences, around 94% seen once. The TCR comes from a human donor with Susac syndrome. The material sequenced was CD4+ T cells from PBMCs. The chain uses TRBV7-2 and TRBJ2-2; 7 nucleotides line up with TRBD1. The CDR3 DNA reads as TGTGCCAGCAGACGACAGGGATACACCGGGGAGCTGTTTTTT. Protein product: CASRRQGYTGELFF. The variable domain in full, completed from reference TRBV7-2 and TRBJ2-2, reads GAGVSQSPSNKVTEKGKDVELRCDPISGHTALYWYRQSLGQGLEFLIYFQGNSAPDKSGLPSDRFSAERTGGSVSTLTIQRTQQEDSAVYLCASRRQGYTGELFFGEGSRLTVL.